The present T cell receptor beta chain was sequenced within a study of T cell responses to AZD1222 COVID-19 vaccine (dated by TCRdb to 2020 to 2022). About the investigation overall: AZD1222 recipients given second doses at about 4 weeks or at about 12 weeks were pooled, since spike-specific TCR depth and breadth were not found to differ between the two schedules. A total of 230 to 250 trial participants underwent TCR sequencing, of whom about 200 had received two doses of AZD1222 and about 25 had received two doses of the MenACWY control vaccine. Enrollment into the trials was organized by age into subgroups of 18-55, 56-69 and 70-plus years, and those subgroups contained approximately 160, 26 and 62 TCR-sequenced participants, respectively.

Trimming at the junction amounts to 7 bases on V and 0 bases on J, and the germline ends lie 19 bases apart. Counted from cysteine to phenylalanine, this CDR3 has 17 amino acids. Here the CDR3 DNA is all that survives: 51 bases in frame from base 1. Looking up the germline V gene yields CDR1 MDHEN and CDR2 SYDVKM. The CDR3 regions of human TCRbeta chains were analyzed by immunosequencing. The source study handled its data this way. TCRs in the repertoires were matched against a reference library of SARS-CoV-2-specific TCRs that had been generated with the MIRA antigen-specificity platform. Breadth was defined as the fraction of unique TCRs that were SARS-CoV-2-associated, and depth was defined as the fraction of total T cells that were SARS-CoV-2-associated. Using the MIRA data, each spike-specific TCR was assigned both to the spike region to which the TCR was reactive and to a CD4 or CD8 class. Log10-transformed breadth and depth values were compared by one-way ANOVA with Sidak's multiple comparisons tests. TCRdb re-hosts the immuneACCESS table, in-frame sequences only. Its copies lack some clones; in the studies checked, an unresolved V gene accounts for under half of them, and the cause for the rest is not known. V, J and clone size are taken as reported in that table, and D and trimming were inferred from the DNA itself. The sample includes 130,000 or so clones, with about 90% observed a single time. The top ten constitute about 1.9% of the sample.

On this clone itself: The antigen it recognizes is unknown. No much larger clone exists at a distance of one base, and base qualities are not known.

The sample's time point label, decoded: baseline before first vaccination. Vaccinee samples came from UK trials COV001 and COV002, including a single-blind randomized controlled phase 2/3 trial of AZD1222 (ChAdOx1 nCoV-19) in healthy adults. For TCRbeta chain sequencing, PBMC samples were collected from trial participants at day 0 and at day 28 after the second dose. Findings and caveats that apply to the study as a whole: Vaccine-associated CD4 TCRs spanned the whole spike protein, with dominant responses in regions 160-218 and 743-854. Participants were mostly white British and included more females than males, and it was suggested by the authors that clonal diversity may have been underestimated. In the small 56-69-year group, the increase in depth fell short of significance, most likely because of low power. Reportedly, close to half of the unique spike-specific TCRs recognized epitopes lying outside the regions that are mutated in the B.1.351 and B.1.1.7 variants. No day 14 peak-response samples were available, so repertoires were characterized only after the peak T cell response. Conclusions about previously exposed vaccinees are limited because only five to seven AZD1222 recipients were SARS-CoV-2 seropositive at baseline. Spike-specific TCR breadth and depth rose significantly after two AZD1222 doses compared with day 0 and with MenACWY recipients.

The sequencing used peripheral blood, collected on day 0 of AZD1222 vaccination. The chain is assembled from TRBV28 and TRBJ1-3, with the D segment identity uncertain. The clonotype comes from an adult in good health. The sequence in DNA is TGTGCCAGCAACCCCCCCCCGGGAGGAGGCTCTGGAAACACCATATATTTT. Translation gives CASNPPPGGGSGNTIYF. When the CDR3 is completed using the reference TRBV28 and TRBJ1-3 genes on either side, the full variable domain is DVKVTQSSRYLVKRTGEKVFLECVQDMDHENMFWYRQDPGLGLRLIYFSYDVKMKEKGDIPEGYSVSREKKERFSLILESASTNQTSMYLCASNPPPGGGSGNTIYFGEGSWLTVV.